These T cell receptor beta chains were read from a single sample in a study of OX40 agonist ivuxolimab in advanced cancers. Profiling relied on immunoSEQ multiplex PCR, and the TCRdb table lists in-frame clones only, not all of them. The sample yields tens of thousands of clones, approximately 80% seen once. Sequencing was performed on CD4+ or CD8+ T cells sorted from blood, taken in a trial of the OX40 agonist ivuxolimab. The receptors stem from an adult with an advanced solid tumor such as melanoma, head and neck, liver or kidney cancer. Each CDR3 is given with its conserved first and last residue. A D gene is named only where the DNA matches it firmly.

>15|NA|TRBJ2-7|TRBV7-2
CASSLVGQIAYEQYF
TGTGCCAGCAGCTTAGTAGGGCAGATCGCCTACGAGCAGTACTTC
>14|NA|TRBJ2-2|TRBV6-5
CASNEGMNTGELFF
TGTGCCAGCAATGAGGGGATGAACACCGGGGAGCTGTTTTTT
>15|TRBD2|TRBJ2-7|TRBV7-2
CASSPEAGGTYEQYF
TGTGCCAGCAGTCCAGAGGCGGGGGGTACCTACGAGCAGTACTTC
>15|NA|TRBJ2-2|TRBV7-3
CASSQTGRSTGELFF
TGTGCCAGCAGCCAAACAGGGCGTAGCACCGGGGAGCTGTTTTTT
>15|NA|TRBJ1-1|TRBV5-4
CASSSGRAGNTEAFF
TGTGCCAGCAGCTCGGGACGGGCAGGGAACACTGAAGCTTTCTTT
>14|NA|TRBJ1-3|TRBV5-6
CASSQSRRGNTIYF
TGTGCCAGCAGCCAATCGCGGCGGGGAAACACCATATATTTT
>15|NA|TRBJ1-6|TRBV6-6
CASSMMGRNNSPLHF
TGTGCCAGCAGTATGATGGGACGGAATAATTCACCCCTCCACTTT
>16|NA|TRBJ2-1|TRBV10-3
CAISDTARRGYNEQFF
TGTGCCATCAGTGACACCGCCAGGAGGGGTTACAATGAGCAGTTCTTC
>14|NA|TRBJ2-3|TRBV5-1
CASSLDTSEDTQYF
TGCGCCAGCAGCTTGGATACGTCGGAAGATACGCAGTATTTT
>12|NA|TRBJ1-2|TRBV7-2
CASSQDSYGYTF
TGTGCCAGCAGCCAAGACAGCTATGGCTACACCTTC